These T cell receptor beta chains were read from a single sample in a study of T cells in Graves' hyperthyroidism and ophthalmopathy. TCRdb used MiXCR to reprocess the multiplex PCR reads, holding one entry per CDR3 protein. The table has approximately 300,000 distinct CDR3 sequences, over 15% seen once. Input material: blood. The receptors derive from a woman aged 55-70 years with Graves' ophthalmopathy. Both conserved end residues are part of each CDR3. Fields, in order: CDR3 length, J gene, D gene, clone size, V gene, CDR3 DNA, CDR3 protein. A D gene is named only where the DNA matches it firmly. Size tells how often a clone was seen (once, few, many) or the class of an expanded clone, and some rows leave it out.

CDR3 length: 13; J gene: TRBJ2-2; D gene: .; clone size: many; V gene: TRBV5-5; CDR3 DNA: TGTGCCAGCAGCTTGCCCGAATCCGGGGAGCTGTTTTTT; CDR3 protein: CASSLPESGELFF
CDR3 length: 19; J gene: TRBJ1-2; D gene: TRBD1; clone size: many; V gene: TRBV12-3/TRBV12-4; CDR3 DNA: TGTGCCAGCGGGGTGAGGGGACAGGGCGATTTTGAGACTAACTATGGCTACACCTTC; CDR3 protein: CASGVRGQGDFETNYGYTF
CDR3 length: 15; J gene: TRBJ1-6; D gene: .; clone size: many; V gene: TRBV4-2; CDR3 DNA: TGTGCCAGCAGCCAAGTAGGCCAGGGACATTCACCCCTCCACTTT; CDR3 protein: CASSQVGQGHSPLHF
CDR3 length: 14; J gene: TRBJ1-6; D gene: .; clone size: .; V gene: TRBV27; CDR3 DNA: TGTGCCAGCACGGGGGGAGGGTTTGATTCACCCCTCCACTTT; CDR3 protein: CASTGGGFDSPLHF
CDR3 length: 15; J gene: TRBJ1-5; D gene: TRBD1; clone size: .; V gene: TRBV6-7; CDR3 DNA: TGTGCCTGCAGTTACCCGGGACAGGGGAATCAGCCCCAGCATTTT; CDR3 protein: CACSYPGQGNQPQHF
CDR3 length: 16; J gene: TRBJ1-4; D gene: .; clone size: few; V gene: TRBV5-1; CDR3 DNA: TGCGCCAGCAGCTTCCTCGGCGGGAGGGGGAATGAAAAACTGTTTTTT; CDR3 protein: CASSFLGGRGNEKLFF
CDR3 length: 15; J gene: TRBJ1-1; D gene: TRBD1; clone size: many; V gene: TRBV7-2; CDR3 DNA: TGTGCCAGCAGCTTAGATGGGACCCGACAGGGGGAAGCTTTCTTT; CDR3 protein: CASSLDGTRQGEAFF
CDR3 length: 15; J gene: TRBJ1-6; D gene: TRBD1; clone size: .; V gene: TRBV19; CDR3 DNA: TGTGCCAGTAGTTCTTGGACAGGACTAAATTCACCCCTCCACTTT; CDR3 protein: CASSSWTGLNSPLHF
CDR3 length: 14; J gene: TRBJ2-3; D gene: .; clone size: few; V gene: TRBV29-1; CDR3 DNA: TGCAGCGTAGACAGCTTTACTAGCACAGATACGCAGTATTTT; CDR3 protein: CSVDSFTSTDTQYF
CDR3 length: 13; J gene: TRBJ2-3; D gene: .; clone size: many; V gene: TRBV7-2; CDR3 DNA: TGTGCCAGCAGCTTAGTTTTAACAGATACGCAGTATTTT; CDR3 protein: CASSLVLTDTQYF